The clone carrying this TCR beta chain has ten or more counts. Its specificity is unknown. At one boundary the junction diverges from the germline segment, which might be a read error. People with hyperthyroidism were aged 18 to 65 and newly diagnosed, under 2 months' duration. The sample is drawn from a study of Graves' ophthalmopathy and Graves' hyperthyroidism. Study results and limitations: Blood shared most expanded thyroid clonotypes above 0.001 frequency. Ophthalmopathy progression was predicted by the model at approximately 70% sensitivity and 72.22% specificity.

Investigators amplified TCR beta CDR3 regions from RNA transcripts. The workflow started with a first-round RT-PCR run with HTBI primers and then moved on to a second-round multiplex PCR. MiXCR, applied by TCRdb to the multiplex PCR reads, yields one record per CDR3 protein. The sample has around 1.1 million distinct CDR3 sequences, about 38% seen once. CDR1 SGHTA and CDR2 FQGNSA come from the germline V gene. This CDR3 comprises 14 residues. Sequenced input: peripheral blood or thyroid tissue (not recorded which). This clonotype was obtained from an adult man with Graves' hyperthyroidism. V and J are TRBV7-2 and TRBJ1-2; perhaps TRBD1 as D (6 bases). This CDR3 is CASRFTGTNYGYTF. The CDR3 DNA reads as TGTGCCAGCCGCTTCACAGGGACCAACTATGGCTACACCTTC.